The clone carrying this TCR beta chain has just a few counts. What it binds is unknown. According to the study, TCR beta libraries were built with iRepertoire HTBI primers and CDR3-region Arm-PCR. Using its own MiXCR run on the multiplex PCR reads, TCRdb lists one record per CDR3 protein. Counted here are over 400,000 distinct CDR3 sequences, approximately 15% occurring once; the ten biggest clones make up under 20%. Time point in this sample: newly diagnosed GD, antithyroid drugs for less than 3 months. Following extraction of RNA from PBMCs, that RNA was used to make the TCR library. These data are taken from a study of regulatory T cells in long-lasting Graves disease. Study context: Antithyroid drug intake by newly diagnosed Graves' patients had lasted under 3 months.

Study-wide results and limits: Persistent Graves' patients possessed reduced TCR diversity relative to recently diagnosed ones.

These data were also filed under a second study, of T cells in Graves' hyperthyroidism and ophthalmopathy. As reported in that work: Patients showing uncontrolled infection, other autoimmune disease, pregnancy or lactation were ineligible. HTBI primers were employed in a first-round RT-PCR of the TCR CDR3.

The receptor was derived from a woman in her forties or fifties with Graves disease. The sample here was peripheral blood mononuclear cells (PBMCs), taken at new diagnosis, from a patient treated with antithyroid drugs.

CDR3 nucleotides: TGCGCCAGCAGTGAGACACAGGGGGCGGTCACCGGGGAGCTGTTTTTT. Translating gives CASSETQGAVTGELFF. This rearrangement joins TRBV10-2 to TRBJ2-2, with 9 bases matching TRBD1. V lost 2 bases to trimming and J lost 4 bases; unmatched junction nucleotides: 5. From germline, CDR1 is WSHSY and CDR2 SAAADI. This CDR3 region has 16 residues.